The T cell receptor (beta chain) described here comes from a study of blood T cell repertoires in COVID-19. At the level of the study: Both acute and convalescent COVID-19 samples were obtained from the United States, Italy and Spain.

Some clones are missing from TCRdb's copy, which holds only in-frame ones; the method was immunoSEQ multiplex PCR. The data contain 170,000 or so clones, about 87% of them singletons. V was shortened by 2 bases and J by 5 bases, with 9 bases between the two germline ends. Germline V gives CDR1 SNHLY, CDR2 FYNNEI. The CDR3 runs 13 residues. The clonotype was recovered from a woman between 70 and 85 years old with COVID-19, enrolled during active disease. Specimen: peripheral blood. The chain employs TRBV2 and TRBJ1-1, with D unclear. The CDR3 region is CASSESRGTEAFF. CDR3 sequence (DNA): TGTGCCAGCAGTGAAAGTAGAGGGACTGAAGCTTTCTTT.